This T cell receptor (beta chain) is drawn from a study of blood T cell repertoires in COVID-19. Study details: COVID-19 samples collected from the United States, Italy and Spain covered acute and convalescent phases. PBMCs, B-cell-depleted T cells, or T cells were the source of the cDNA or gDNA that made up the material.

Trimming cost V 1 base and J 7 bases, with 8 bases left between them. The CDR3 is 13 amino acids. CDR1 and CDR2 from the germline V gene are LGHDT and YNNKEL (reference sequence). In the authors' methods: Counts of nucleated cells, estimated from reference gene primer amplification, were obtained. Sequenced by immunoSEQ multiplex PCR; TCRdb stores in-frame clones only, minus some. That table supplies the V and J calls and clone size; D and trimming were determined from the DNA. The sample has under 300,000 clones; 86% are singletons. The V and J genes are TRBV3-1 (or the pseudogene TRBV3-2) and TRBJ1-5, with D unclear. The TCR sequence derives from a man older than 75 with acute or convalescent COVID-19. Sequences were obtained from peripheral blood. CDR3 region: CASSQGRVQPQHF. The CDR3, as DNA: TGTGCCAGCAGCCAAGGGAGGGTCCAGCCCCAGCATTTT.